This record concerns one T cell receptor beta chain sequence. The antigen is unknown. The data are from a study of OX40 agonist ivuxolimab in advanced cancers. Findings and limits, study-wide: Not determined was the antigen specificity of the expanded peripheral T cells.

The data were produced by immunoSEQ multiplex PCR, yet TCRdb's version contains in-frame clones alone and is incomplete. The top ten clones hold less than 0.85% of a sample with 53,000 or so clones, 80% to 85% of them seen once. Germline values: CDR1 LGHNA, CDR2 YSLEER. J was trimmed by 5 bases and V by 0 bases; bases with no gene match: 15. This CDR3 region has 19 residues. This TCR was sampled from an adult with an advanced solid tumor such as melanoma, head and neck, liver or kidney cancer. Sequencing used CD4+ or CD8+ T cells sorted from blood, obtained in a trial of the OX40 agonist ivuxolimab. The chain uses TRBV4-3 and TRBJ1-3, with 8 bases that match TRBD1. The DNA for the CDR3 is TGCGCCAGCAGCCAAGAAACACCGGTGGGACAGGCTTCCCGAAACACCATATATTTT. It codes for CASSQETPVGQASRNTIYF.